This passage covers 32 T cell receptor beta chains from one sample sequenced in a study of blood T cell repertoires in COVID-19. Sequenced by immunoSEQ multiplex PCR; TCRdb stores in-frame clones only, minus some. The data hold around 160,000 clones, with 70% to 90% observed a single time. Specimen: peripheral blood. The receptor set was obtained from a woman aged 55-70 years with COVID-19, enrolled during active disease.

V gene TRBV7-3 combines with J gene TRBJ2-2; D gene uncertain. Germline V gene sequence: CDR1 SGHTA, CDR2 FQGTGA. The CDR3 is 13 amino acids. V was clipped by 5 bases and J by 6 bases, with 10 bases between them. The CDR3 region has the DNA TGTGCCAGCAGCCCCGCCCAGGCCGGGGAGCTGTTTTTT. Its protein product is CASSPAQAGELFF.

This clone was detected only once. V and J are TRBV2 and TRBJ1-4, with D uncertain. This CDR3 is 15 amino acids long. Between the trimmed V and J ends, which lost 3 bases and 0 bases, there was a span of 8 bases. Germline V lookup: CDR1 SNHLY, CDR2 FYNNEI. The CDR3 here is CASSEVQATNEKLFF. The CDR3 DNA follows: TGTGCCAGCAGTGAGGTGCAGGCAACTAATGAAAAACTGTTTTTT.

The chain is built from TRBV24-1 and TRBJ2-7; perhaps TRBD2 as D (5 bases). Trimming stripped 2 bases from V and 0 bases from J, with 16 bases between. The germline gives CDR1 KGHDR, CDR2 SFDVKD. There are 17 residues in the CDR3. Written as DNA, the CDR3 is TGTGCCACCAGTGATTCGGGTCGGGGTAGGAACTCCTACGAGCAGTACTTC. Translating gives CATSDSGRGRNSYEQYF.

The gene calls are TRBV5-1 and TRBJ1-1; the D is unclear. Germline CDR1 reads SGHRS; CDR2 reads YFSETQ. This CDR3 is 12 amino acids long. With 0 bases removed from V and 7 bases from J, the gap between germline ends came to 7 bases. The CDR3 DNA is TGCGCCAGCAGCTTGGCGGAGGGTGAAGCTTTCTTT. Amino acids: CASSLAEGEAFF.

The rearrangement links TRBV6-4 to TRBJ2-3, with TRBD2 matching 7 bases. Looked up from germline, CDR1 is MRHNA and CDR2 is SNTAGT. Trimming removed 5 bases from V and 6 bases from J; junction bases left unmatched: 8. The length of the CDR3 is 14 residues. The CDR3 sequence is CASSYGTTEDTQYF. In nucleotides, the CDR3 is TGTGCCAGCAGTTACGGGACTACGGAGGATACGCAGTATTTT.

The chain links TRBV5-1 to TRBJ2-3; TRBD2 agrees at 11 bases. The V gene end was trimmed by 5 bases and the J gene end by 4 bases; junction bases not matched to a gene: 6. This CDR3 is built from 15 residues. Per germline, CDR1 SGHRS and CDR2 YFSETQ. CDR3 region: CASRPIAGGPDTQYF. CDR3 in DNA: TGCGCCAGCAGGCCTATAGCGGGGGGGCCAGATACGCAGTATTTT.

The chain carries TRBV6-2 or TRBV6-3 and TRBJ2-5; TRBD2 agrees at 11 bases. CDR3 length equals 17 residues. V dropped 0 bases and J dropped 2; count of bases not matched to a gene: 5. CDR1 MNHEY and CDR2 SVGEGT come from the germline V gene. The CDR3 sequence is CASSYSILAGAQETQYF. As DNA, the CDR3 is TGTGCCAGCAGTTACTCTATACTAGCGGGGGCTCAAGAGACCCAGTACTTC.

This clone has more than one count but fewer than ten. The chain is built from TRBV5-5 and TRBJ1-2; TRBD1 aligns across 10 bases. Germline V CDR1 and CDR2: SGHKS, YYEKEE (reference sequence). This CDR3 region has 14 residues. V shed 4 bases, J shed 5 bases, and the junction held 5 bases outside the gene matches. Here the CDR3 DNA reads TGTGCCAGCAGCACCGGACAGGGGGAATATGGCTACACCTTC. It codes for CASSTGQGEYGYTF.

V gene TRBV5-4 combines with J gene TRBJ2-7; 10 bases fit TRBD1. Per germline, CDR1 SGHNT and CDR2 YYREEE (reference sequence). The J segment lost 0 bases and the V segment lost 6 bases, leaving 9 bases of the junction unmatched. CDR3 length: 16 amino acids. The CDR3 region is CASTPEGQGSSYEQYF. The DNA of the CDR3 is TGTGCCAGCACCCCGGAGGGACAGGGGTCCTCCTACGAGCAGTACTTC.

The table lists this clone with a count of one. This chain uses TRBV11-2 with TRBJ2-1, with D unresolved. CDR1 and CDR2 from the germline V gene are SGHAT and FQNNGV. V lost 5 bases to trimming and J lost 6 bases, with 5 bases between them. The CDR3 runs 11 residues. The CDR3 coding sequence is TGTGCCAGCAGCCACTCCAATGAGCAGTTCTTC. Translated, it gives CASSHSNEQFF.

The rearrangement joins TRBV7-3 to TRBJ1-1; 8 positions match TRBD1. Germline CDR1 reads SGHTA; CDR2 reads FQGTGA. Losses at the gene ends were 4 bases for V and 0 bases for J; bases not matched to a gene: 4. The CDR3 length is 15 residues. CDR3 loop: CASSSGGQVNTEAFF. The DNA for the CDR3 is TGTGCCAGCAGCTCTGGGGGACAGGTGAACACTGAAGCTTTCTTT. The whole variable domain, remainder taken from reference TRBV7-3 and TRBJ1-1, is GAGVSQTPSNKVTEKGKYVELRCDPISGHTALYWYRQSLGQGPEFLIYFQGTGAADDSGLPNDRFFAVRPEGSVSTLKIQRTERGDSAVYLCASSSGGQVNTEAFFGQGTRLTVV.

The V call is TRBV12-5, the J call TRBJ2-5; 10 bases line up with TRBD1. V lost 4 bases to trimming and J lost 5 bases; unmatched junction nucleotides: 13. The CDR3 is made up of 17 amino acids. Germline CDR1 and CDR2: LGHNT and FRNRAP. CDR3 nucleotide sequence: TGTGCTAGTGGTTCCCCCCTCGACAGGGGGCTGGGGGAGACCCAGTACTTC. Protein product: CASGSPLDRGLGETQYF.

The CDR3 sequence is CATAGAGSTDTQYF. For the CDR3, the DNA is TGCGCCACCGCGGGGGCGGGGAGCACAGATACGCAGTATTTT. This sequence joins TRBV10-2 and TRBJ2-3; D is perhaps TRBD2 (7 bases). V was shortened by 10 bases and J by 0 bases, with 14 bases between the two germline ends. The germline V gene encodes CDR1 WSHSY and CDR2 SAAADI. This CDR3 has 14 residues.

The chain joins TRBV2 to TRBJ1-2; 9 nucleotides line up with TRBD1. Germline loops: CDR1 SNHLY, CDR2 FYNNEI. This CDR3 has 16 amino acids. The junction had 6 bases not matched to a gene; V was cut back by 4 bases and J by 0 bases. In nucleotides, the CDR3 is TGTGCCAGCAGTGGGGACAGGGTCCCGACTAACTATGGCTACACCTTC. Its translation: CASSGDRVPTNYGYTF. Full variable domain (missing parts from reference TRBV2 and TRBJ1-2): EPEVTQTPSHQVTQMGQEVILRCVPISNHLYFYWYRQILGQKVEFLVSFYNNEISEKSEIFDDQFSVERPDGSNFTLKIRSTKLEDSAMYFCASSGDRVPTNYGYTFGSGTRLTVV.

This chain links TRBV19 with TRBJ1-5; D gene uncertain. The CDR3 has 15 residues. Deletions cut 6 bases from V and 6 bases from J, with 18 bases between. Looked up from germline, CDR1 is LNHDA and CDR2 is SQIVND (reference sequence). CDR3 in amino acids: CASSQPLGGGQPQHF. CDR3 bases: TGTGCCAGTAGCCAACCGTTGGGAGGCGGTCAGCCCCAGCATTTT.

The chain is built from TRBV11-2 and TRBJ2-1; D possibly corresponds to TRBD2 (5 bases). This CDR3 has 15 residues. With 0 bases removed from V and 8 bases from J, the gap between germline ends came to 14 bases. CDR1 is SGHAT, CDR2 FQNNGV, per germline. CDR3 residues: CASSLDLGRRDEQFF. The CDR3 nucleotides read TGTGCCAGCAGCTTAGATCTGGGCAGGCGGGATGAGCAGTTCTTC.

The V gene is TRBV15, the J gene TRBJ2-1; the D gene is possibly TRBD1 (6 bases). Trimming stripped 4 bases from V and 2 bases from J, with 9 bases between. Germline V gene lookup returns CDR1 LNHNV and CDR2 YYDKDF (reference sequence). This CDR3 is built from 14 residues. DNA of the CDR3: TGTGCCACCAGCATTGGGACACCCTACAATGAGCAGTTCTTC. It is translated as CATSIGTPYNEQFF. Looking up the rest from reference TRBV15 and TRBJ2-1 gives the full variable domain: DAMVIQNPRYQVTQFGKPVTLSCSQTLNHNVMYWYQQKSSQAPKLLFHYYDKDFNNEADTPDNFQSRRPNTSFCFLDIRSPGLGDTAMYLCATSIGTPYNEQFFGPGTRLTVL.

CDR3 sequence (DNA): TGTGCCAGCAGCATCGGACAGAAGAACACTGAAGCTTTCTTT. Amino acid sequence: CASSIGQKNTEAFF. The chain is built from TRBV21-1 and TRBJ1-1; TRBD1 is the table's D call and was not checked against the DNA. TRBV21-1 is tagged as a pseudogene. This CDR3 contains 14 residues.

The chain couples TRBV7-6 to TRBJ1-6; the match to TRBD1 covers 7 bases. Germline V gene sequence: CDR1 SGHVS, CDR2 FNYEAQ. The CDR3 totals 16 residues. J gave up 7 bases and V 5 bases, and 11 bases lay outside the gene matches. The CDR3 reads CASSVNGQAANSPLHF. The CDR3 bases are TGTGCCAGCAGCGTAAATGGACAGGCAGCGAATTCACCCCTCCACTTT.

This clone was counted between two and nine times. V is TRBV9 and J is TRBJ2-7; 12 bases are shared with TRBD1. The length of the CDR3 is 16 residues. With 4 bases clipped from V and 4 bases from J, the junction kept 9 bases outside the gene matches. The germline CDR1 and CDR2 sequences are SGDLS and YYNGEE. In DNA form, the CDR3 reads TGTGCCAGCAGCCCCCTTCCGGGACAGGGGGCTTACGAGCAGTACTTC. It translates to CASSPLPGQGAYEQYF.

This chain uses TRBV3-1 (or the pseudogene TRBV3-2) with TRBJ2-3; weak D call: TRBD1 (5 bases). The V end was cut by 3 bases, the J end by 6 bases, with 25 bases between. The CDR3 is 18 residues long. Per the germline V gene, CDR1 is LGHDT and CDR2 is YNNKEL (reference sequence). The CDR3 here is CASSHTSVAGITVDTQYF. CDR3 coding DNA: TGTGCCAGCAGCCATACCTCGGTGGCAGGGATCACAGTGGATACGCAGTATTTT.

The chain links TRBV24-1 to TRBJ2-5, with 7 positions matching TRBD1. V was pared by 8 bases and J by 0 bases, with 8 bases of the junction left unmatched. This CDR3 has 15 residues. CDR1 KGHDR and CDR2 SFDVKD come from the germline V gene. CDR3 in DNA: TGTGCCACCAAACCCCCTGGACAGGACCAAGAGACCCAGTACTTC. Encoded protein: CATKPPGQDQETQYF.

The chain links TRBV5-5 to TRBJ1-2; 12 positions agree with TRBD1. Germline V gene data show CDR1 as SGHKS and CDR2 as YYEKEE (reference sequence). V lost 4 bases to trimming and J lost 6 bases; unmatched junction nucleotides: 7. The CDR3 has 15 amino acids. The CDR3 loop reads CASSPGTGGGDGYTF. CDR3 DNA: TGTGCCAGCAGCCCGGGGACAGGGGGCGGGGATGGCTACACCTTC.

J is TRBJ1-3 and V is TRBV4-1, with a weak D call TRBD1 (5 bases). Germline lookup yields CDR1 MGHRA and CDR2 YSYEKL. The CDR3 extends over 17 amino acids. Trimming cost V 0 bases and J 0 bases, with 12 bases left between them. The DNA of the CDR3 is TGCGCCAGCAGCCAAGATCCGCACAGGTCCTCTGGAAACACCATATATTTT. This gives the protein CASSQDPHRSSGNTIYF.

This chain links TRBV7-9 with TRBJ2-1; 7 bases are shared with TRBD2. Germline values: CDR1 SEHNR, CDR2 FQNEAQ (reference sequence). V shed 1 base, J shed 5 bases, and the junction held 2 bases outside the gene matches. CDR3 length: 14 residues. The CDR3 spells CASSLVLANNEQFF. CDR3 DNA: TGTGCCAGCAGCTTAGTACTAGCGAACAATGAGCAGTTCTTC. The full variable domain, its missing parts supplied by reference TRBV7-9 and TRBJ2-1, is DTGVSQNPRHKITKRGQNVTFRCDPISEHNRLYWYRQTLGQGPEFLTYFQNEAQLEKSRLLSDRFSAERPKGSFSTLEIQRTEQGDSAMYLCASSLVLANNEQFFGPGTRLTVL.

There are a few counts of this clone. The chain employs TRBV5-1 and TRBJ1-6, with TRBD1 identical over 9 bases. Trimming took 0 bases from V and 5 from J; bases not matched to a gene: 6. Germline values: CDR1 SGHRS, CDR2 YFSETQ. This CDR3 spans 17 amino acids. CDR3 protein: CASSLVGDRGDNSPLHF. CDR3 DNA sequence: TGCGCCAGCAGCTTGGTCGGAGACAGGGGGGATAATTCACCCCTCCACTTT.

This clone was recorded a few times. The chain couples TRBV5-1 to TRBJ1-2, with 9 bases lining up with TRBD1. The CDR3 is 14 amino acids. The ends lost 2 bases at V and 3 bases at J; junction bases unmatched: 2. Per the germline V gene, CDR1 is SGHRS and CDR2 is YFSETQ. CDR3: CASSLGQGHYGYTF. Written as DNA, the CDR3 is TGCGCCAGCAGCTTAGGACAGGGGCACTATGGCTACACCTTC. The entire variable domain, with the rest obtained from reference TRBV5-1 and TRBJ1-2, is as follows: KAGVTQTPRYLIKTRGQQVTLSCSPISGHRSVSWYQQTPGQGLQFLFEYFSETQRNKGNFPGRFSGRQFSNSRSEMNVSTLELGDSALYLCASSLGQGHYGYTFGSGTRLTVV.

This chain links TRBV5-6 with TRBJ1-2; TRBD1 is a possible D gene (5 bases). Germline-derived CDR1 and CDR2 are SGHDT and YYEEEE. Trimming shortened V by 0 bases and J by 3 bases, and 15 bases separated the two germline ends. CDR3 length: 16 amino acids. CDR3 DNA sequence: TGTGCCAGCAGCTTGGTTGGGGCAGAAACCTACTATGGCTACACCTTC. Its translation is CASSLVGAETYYGYTF. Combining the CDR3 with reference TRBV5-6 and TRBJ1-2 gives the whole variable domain DAGVTQSPTHLIKTRGQQVTLRCSPKSGHDTVSWYQQALGQGPQFIFQYYEEEERQRGNFPDRFSGHQFPNYSSELNVNALLLGDSALYLCASSLVGAETYYGYTFGSGTRLTVV.

The CDR3 spells CASSQDAGNHNEQFF. CDR3 bases: TGTGCCAGCAGCCAAGATGCAGGGAACCACAATGAGCAGTTCTTC. The chain links TRBV3-1 (or the pseudogene TRBV3-2) to TRBJ2-1, with D possibly being TRBD1 (5 bases). CDR3 length: 15 residues. Trimming pared 0 bases from V and 5 bases from J, leaving 11 bases between. Germline values: CDR1 LGHDT, CDR2 YNNKEL (reference sequence).

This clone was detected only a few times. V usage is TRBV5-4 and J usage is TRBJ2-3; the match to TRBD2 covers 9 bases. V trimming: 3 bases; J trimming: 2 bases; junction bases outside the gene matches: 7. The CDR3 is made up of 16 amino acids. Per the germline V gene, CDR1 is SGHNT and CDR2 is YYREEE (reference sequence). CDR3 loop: CASSWRSGGDTDTQYF. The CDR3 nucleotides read TGTGCCAGCAGCTGGCGTAGCGGGGGAGACACAGATACGCAGTATTTT.

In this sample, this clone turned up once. The CDR3 spells CASSLDHEQYF. CDR3 bases: TGTGCCAGCAGCTTAGATCATGAGCAGTACTTC. V is TRBV7-9 and J is TRBJ2-7; D is ambiguous. The length of the CDR3 is 11 residues. Trimming stripped 1 base from V and 7 bases from J, with 5 bases between. Germline V gene sequence: CDR1 SEHNR, CDR2 FQNEAQ (reference sequence).

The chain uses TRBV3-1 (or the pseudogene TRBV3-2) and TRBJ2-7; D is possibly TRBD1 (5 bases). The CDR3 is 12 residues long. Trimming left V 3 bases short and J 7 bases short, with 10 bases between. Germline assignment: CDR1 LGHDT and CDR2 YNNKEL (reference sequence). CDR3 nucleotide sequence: TGTGCCAGCAGCCACGTGGACACTGAGCAGTACTTC. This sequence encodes CASSHVDTEQYF.